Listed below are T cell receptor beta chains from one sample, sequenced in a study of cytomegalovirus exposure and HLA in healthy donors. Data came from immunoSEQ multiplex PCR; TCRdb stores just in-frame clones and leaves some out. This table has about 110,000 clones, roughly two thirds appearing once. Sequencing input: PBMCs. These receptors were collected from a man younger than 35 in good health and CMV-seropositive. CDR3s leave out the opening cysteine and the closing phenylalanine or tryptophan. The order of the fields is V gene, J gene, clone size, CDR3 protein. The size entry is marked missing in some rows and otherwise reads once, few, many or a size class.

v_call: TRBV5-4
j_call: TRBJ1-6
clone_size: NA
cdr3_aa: ASSLKAGSRSPLH

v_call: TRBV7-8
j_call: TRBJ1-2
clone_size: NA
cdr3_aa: ASSRNRDAYGYT

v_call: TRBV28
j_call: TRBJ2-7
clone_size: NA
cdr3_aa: ASSSGGAGSYEQY

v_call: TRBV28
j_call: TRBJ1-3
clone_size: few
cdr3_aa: ASSLLRGGHSGNTIY

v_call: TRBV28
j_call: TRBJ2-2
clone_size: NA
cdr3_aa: ASGVTGELF

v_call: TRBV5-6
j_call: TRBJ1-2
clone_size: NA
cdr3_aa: ASSPLPGDSNYGYT

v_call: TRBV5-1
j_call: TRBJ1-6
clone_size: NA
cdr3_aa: ASSLDGQGLNSPLH

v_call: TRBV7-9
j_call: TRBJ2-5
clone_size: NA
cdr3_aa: ASSLDGGLALETQY

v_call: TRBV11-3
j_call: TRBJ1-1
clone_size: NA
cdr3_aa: ASSLVGMIASAF

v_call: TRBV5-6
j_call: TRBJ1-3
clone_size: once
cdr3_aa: ASSLPRRNTIY

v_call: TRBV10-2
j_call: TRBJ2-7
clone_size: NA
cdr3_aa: ATSPQGQGYEQY

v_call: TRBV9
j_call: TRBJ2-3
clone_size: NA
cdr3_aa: ASSVRGDTQY

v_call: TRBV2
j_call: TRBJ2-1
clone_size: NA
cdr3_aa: ASKLAGVNEQF

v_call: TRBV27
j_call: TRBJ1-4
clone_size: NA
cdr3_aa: AAGGANEKLF

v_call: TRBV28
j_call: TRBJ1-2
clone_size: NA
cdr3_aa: ASSLSEGPLAL

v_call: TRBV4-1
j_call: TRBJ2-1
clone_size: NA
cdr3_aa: ASSQKEGSEQF

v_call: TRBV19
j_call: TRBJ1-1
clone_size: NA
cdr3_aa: ASSLPARGTEAF

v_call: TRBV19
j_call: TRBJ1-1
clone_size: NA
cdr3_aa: ASSIQGGNTEAF

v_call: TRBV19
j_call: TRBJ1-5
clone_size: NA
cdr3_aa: ASSISLNSNQPQH

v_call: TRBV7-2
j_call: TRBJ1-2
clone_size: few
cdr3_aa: ASSLGSGGRYGYT

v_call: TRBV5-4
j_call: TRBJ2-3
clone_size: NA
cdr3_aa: ASSSPQRGFTDTQY

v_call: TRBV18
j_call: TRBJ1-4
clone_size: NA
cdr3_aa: ASSPPRGHEKLF

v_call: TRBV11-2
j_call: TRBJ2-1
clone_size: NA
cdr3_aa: ASSFATGQDYNEQF

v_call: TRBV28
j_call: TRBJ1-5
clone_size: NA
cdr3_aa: ASRPAQGSNQPQH

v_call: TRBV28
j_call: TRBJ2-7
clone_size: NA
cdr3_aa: ASSLLERGRYEQY

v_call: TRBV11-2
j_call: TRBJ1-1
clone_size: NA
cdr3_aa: ASSFRGRGTEAF

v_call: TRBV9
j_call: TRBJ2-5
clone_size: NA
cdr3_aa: ASSGITSGGMETQY